This T cell receptor beta chain was captured in a study of CD8 T cells in Susac syndrome. Random-hexamer reverse transcription was applied to roughly 0.5 to 1 ug RNA. MiXCR, applied by TCRdb to the immunoSEQ multiplex PCR reads, yields one record per CDR3 protein. The sample lists about 140,000 distinct CDR3 sequences; approximately 95% were seen once. This CDR3 is built from 14 residues. V shed 7 bases and J 3 bases; nucleotides not matched to a gene: 4. In germline, CDR1 is SGDLS, CDR2 YYNGEE. The sample consisted of CD8+ T cells from PBMCs. This rearrangement joins TRBV9 to TRBJ2-6; TRBD2 aligns across 7 bases. This receptor was identified in a human donor with Susac syndrome. The CDR3 spells CASYGGFGANVLTF. The CDR3 bases are TGTGCCAGCTACGGGGGGTTTGGGGCCAACGTCCTGACTTTC.